This TCR beta chain is drawn from a study of blood T cell repertoires in COVID-19. On the study more broadly: PBMCs, B-cell-depleted T cells, or T cells were the source of the cDNA or gDNA that made up the material.

The CDR3 extends over 13 amino acids. V lost 4 bases to trimming and J lost 7 bases, with 8 bases between them. Germline V gene lookup returns CDR1 WNHNN and CDR2 SYGVQD (reference sequence). Study processing details: Estimates of nucleated cell counts were drawn from the amplification of reference gene primers. Data came from immunoSEQ multiplex PCR; TCRdb stores just in-frame clones and leaves some out. The DNA was the basis for D and trimming; V, J and clone size are from that table. The table includes approximately 84,000 clones, 70% to 80% detected once. This sequence originates from a human donor in a cohort sampled during active COVID-19. Specimen: peripheral blood. The V gene is TRBV10-1, the J gene TRBJ1-6; D is uncertain. Here the CDR3 reads CASSVSGNSPLHF. DNA of the CDR3: TGCGCCAGCAGTGTTTCGGGGAATTCACCCCTCCACTTT.